This TCR beta chain came from a study of radiotherapy plus CTLA-4 blockade in lung cancer. Across the study: Patients showed objective responses in 15% to 20% of cases and disease control in under 35%.

Broader study findings: Reports identified early blood T cell clone dynamics, with interferon-beta, as the best response predictor.

CDR3 length: 13 amino acids. Trimming took 2 bases from V and 2 from J; bases not matched to a gene: 0. Germline V CDR1 and CDR2: MNHNY, SVGAGI (reference sequence). As to this clone: What it binds is not known.

This table comes from immunoSEQ multiplex PCR, and its TCRdb copy is limited to in-frame clones, with some not included. The data show roughly 75,000 clones, approximately 80% seen once. The chain employs TRBV6-6 and TRBJ2-7; 7 bases fit TRBD1. The sample in question was peripheral blood, obtained from a patient treated with radiotherapy plus ipilimumab. This receptor was identified in a human donor with non-small cell lung cancer who had stable disease on radiotherapy plus ipilimumab. For the CDR3, the DNA is TGTGCCAGCAGTTACGACAGGGCCTACGAGCAGTACTTC. As protein: CASSYDRAYEQYF.